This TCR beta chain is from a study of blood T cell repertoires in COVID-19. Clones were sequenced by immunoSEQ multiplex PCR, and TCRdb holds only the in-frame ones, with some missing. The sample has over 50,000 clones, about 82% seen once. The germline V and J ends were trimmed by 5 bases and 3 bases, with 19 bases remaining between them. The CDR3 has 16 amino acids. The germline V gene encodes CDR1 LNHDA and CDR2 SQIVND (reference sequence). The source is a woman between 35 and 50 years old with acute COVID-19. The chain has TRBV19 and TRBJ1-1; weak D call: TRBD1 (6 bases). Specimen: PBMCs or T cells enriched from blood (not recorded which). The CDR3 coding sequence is TGTGCCAGTAGTGCCCGCCAGGGGAAGAGGGACACTGAAGCTTTCTTT. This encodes CASSARQGKRDTEAFF. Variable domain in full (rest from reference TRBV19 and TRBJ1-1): DGGITQSPKYLFRKEGQNVTLSCEQNLNHDAMYWYRQDPGQGLRLIYYSQIVNDFQKGDIAEGYSVSREKKESFPLTVTSAQKNPTAFYLCASSARQGKRDTEAFFGQGTRLTVV.